These 14 T cell receptor beta chains share one sample of origin, sequenced in a study of shared clonotypes between healthy human individuals. The repertoire was sequenced with immunoSEQ multiplex PCR; TCRdb's copy has only in-frame clones and lacks some. The sample contains over 2 million clones, around 96% of which appear only once. It was CD45RO-negative cells, positively selected for CCR7, that made up naive CD8 cells, with terminally differentiated effector memory CD45RA+ cells excluded. The specimen sequenced was naive CD8+ T cells sorted from blood. Receptors were obtained from a man between 18 and 35 years old in good health.

A note on this clone: Germline is not matched at one junction end, which may reflect a read error. Additional DNA sequences in this sample encode the identical CDR3. The CDR3 here is CASSLDREETQYF. The CDR3 DNA sequence: TGTGCTAGCAGTTTAGACAGGGAAGAGACCCAGTACTTC. The V gene is TRBV7-7, the J gene TRBJ2-5, with 7 nucleotides matching TRBD1. The CDR3 totals 13 residues. Germline V gene sequence: CDR1 SSHAT, CDR2 FNYEAQ (reference sequence).

V usage is TRBV10-3 and J usage is TRBJ2-1, with TRBD1 identical over 12 bases. V trimming: 2 bases; J trimming: 9 bases; junction bases outside the gene matches: 14. In germline, CDR1 is ENHRY, CDR2 SYGVKD. The CDR3 totals 18 residues. The CDR3 sequence: CAISEALTGTGGLSEQFF. CDR3 nucleotides: TGTGCCATCAGTGAGGCCCTAACCGGGACAGGGGGCTTAAGTGAGCAGTTCTTC.

This clone has just one count. The genes are TRBV6-5 and TRBJ2-5; D is possibly TRBD2 (6 bases). The CDR3 has 14 residues. V lost 2 bases and J lost 5, with 12 bases in between. From germline, CDR1 is MNHEY and CDR2 SVGAGI. For the CDR3, the DNA is TGTGCCAGCAGTTACGATGCGGGGATGGAGACCCAGTACTTC. It codes for CASSYDAGMETQYF.

V gene TRBV7-9 combines with J gene TRBJ1-1; no reliable D call. Germline loops: CDR1 SEHNR, CDR2 FQNEAQ (reference sequence). The CDR3 is 14 amino acids. Trimming pared 7 bases from V and 8 bases from J, leaving 20 bases between. The CDR3 DNA follows: TGTGCCAGCAAACCAGGTGGTGGCACCATAGAAGCTTTCTTT. This encodes CASKPGGGTIEAFF.

This sequence joins TRBV7-9 and TRBJ2-1; 14 positions match TRBD2. CDR1 is SEHNR, CDR2 FQNEAQ, per germline (reference sequence). The CDR3 runs to 17 residues. Unmatched junction bases numbered 4, after V lost 4 bases and J lost 2 bases. This chain's CDR3 is CASSSGLAGDPYNEQFF. CDR3 DNA: TGTGCCAGCAGCTCGGGACTAGCGGGGGATCCCTACAATGAGCAGTTCTTC.

The chain links TRBV7-2 to TRBJ1-2; D gene uncertain. V lost 1 base, J lost 3 bases, and 9 bases lay in between. This CDR3 has 14 residues. Germline values: CDR1 SGHTA, CDR2 FQGNSA. For the CDR3, the DNA is TGTGCCAGCAGCTTAGAAGCAGGATACTATGGCTACACCTTC. This translates into CASSLEAGYYGYTF.

The genes are TRBV4-1 and TRBJ2-7; D remains unclear. Germline assignment: CDR1 MGHRA and CDR2 YSYEKL. This CDR3 has 14 amino acids. Trimming pared 1 base from V and 2 bases from J, leaving 9 bases between. Here the CDR3 DNA reads TGCGCCAGCAGCCAAGTGGTAGGGCCCTACGAGCAGTACTTC. Encoded protein: CASSQVVGPYEQYF.

Of note for this clone: A much larger clone sits a single nucleotide away, making a read error possible. The chain employs TRBV7-9 and TRBJ2-7, with no clear D. CDR1 is SEHNR and CDR2 is FQNEAQ in the germline V gene (reference sequence). This CDR3 comprises 11 residues. V gave up 7 bases and J gave up 0 bases, with 4 bases separating them. In DNA, the CDR3 is TGTGCCAGCACCTCCTCCTACGAGCAGTACTTC. The encoded protein is CASTSSYEQYF.

The CDR3 reads CASSPRVAGFTDTQYF. The CDR3 DNA follows: TGCGCCAGCAGCCCTAGGGTAGCGGGGTTCACAGATACGCAGTATTTT. V usage is TRBV5-1 and J usage is TRBJ2-3; 8 positions agree with TRBD2. CDR1 is SGHRS, CDR2 YFSETQ, per germline. Losses at the gene ends were 4 bases for V and 2 bases for J; bases not matched to a gene: 9. The CDR3 sequence is 16 residues long. Variable domain in full (rest from reference TRBV5-1 and TRBJ2-3): KAGVTQTPRYLIKTRGQQVTLSCSPISGHRSVSWYQQTPGQGLQFLFEYFSETQRNKGNFPGRFSGRQFSNSRSEMNVSTLELGDSALYLCASSPRVAGFTDTQYFGPGTRLTVL.

V is TRBV30 and J is TRBJ1-3; weak D call: TRBD1 (5 bases). Germline V CDR1 and CDR2: GTSNPN, SVGIG (reference sequence). Trimming left V 0 bases short and J 0 bases short, with 9 bases between. The CDR3 is made up of 15 amino acids. CDR3 sequence: CAWSVGAHSGNTIYF. CDR3 coding DNA: TGTGCCTGGAGTGTCGGGGCCCACTCTGGAAACACCATATATTTT.

The V call is TRBV13, the J call TRBJ2-3; a weak D match, TRBD2 (6 bases). In germline, CDR1 is PRHDT, CDR2 FYEKMQ (reference sequence). This CDR3 region has 14 residues. V lost 3 bases to trimming and J lost 3 bases, with 10 bases between them. CDR3 sequence: CASSFGSGTDTQYF. The CDR3 DNA reads as TGTGCCAGCAGCTTCGGTAGCGGAACAGATACGCAGTATTTT.

This sequence joins TRBV27 and TRBJ2-1; D remains unclear. From germline, CDR1 is MNHEY and CDR2 SMNVEV (reference sequence). The CDR3 consists of 16 residues. Deletions cut 3 bases from V and 6 bases from J, with 18 bases between. This CDR3 is CASSFYGVALRNEQFF. The CDR3, as DNA: TGTGCCAGCAGTTTTTACGGTGTAGCTTTGCGCAATGAGCAGTTCTTC.

This clone was counted a few times. The genes are TRBV6-5 and TRBJ1-6; 7 bases are shared with TRBD1. Germline trimming cut 5 bases from V and 10 bases from J; bases unmatched to any gene: 8. The germline gives CDR1 MNHEY, CDR2 SVGAGI. The CDR3 has 14 amino acids. The CDR3 is CASSLTGVHSPLHF. DNA of the CDR3: TGTGCCAGCAGTCTCACAGGGGTTCACTCACCCCTCCACTTT.

The chain links TRBV10-2 to TRBJ2-5, with D hard to call. The V end was cut by 3 bases, the J end by 5 bases, with 13 bases between. CDR1 is WSHSY, CDR2 SAAADI, per germline. The CDR3 runs to 14 residues. Written as DNA, the CDR3 is TGCGCCAGCAGTGAATTTAGACTTATGGAGACCCAGTACTTC. Protein sequence: CASSEFRLMETQYF.